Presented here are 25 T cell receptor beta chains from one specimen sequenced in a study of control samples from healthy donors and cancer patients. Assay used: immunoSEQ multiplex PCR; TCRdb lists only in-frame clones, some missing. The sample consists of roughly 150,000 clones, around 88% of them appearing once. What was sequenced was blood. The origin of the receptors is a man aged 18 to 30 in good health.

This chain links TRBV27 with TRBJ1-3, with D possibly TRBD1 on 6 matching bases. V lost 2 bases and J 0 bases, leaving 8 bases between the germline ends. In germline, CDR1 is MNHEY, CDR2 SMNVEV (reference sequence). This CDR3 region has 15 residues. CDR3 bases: TGTGCCAGCAGTTTACGGGGGCCCTCTGGAAACACCATATATTTT. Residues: CASSLRGPSGNTIYF.

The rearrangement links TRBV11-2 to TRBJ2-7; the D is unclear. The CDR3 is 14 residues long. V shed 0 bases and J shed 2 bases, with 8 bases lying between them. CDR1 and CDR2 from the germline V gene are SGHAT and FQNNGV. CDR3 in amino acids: CASSLDGRPYEQYF. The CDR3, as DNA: TGTGCCAGCAGCTTAGACGGCAGGCCCTACGAGCAGTACTTC.

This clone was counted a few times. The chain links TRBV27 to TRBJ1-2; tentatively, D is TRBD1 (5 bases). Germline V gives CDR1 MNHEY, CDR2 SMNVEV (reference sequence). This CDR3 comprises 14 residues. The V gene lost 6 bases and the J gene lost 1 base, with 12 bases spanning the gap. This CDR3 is CASSPGASNYGYTF. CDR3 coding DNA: TGTGCCAGCAGCCCCGGGGCCAGTAACTATGGCTACACCTTC.

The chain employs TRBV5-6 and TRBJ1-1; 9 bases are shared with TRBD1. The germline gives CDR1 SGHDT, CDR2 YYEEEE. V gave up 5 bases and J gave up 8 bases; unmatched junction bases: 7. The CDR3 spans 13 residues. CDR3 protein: CASSLGQGGEAFF. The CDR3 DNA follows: TGTGCCAGCAGTCTGGGACAGGGAGGGGAAGCTTTCTTT.

The CDR3 protein is CASGYSYTDTQYF. The CDR3 DNA follows: TGTGCCAGCGGTTATAGCTACACAGATACGCAGTATTTT. The chain has TRBV7-9 and TRBJ2-3; D ambiguous. This CDR3 has 13 residues. CDR1 is SEHNR, CDR2 FQNEAQ, per germline (reference sequence). With 8 bases removed from V and 2 bases from J, the gap between germline ends came to 11 bases.

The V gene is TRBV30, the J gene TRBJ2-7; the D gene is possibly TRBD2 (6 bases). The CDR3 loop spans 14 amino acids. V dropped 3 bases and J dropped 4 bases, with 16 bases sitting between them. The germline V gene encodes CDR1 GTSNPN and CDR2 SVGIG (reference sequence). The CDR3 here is CAWRPGLNLYEQYF. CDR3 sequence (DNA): TGTGCCTGGAGACCGGGACTCAACCTTTACGAGCAGTACTTC.

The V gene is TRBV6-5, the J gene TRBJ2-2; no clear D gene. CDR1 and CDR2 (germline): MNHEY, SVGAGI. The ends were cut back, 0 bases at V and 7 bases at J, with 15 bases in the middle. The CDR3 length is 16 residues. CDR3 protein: CASSYSRSERSGELFF. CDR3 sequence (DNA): TGTGCCAGCAGTTACTCGAGGTCGGAGCGAAGCGGGGAGCTGTTTTTT.

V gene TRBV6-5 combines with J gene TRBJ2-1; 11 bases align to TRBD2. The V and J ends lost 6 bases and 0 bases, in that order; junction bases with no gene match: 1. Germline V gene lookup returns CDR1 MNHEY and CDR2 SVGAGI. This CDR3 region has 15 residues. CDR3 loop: CASRGLADSYNEQFF. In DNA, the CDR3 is TGTGCCAGCAGGGGACTAGCGGACTCCTACAATGAGCAGTTCTTC.

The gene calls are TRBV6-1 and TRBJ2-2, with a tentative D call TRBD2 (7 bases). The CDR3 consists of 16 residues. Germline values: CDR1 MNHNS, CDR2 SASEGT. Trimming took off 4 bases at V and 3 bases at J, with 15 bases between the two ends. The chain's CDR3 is CASSGFGGADTGELFF. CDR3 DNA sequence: TGTGCCAGCAGTGGTTTTGGGGGGGCCGACACCGGGGAGCTGTTTTTT.

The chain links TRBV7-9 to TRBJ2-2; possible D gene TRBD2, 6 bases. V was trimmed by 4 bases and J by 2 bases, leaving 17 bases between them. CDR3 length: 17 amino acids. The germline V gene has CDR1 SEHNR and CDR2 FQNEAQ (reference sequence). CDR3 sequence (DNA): TGTGCCAGCAGCTCCGTTTTAGGGCGGGGTAACACCGGGGAGCTGTTTTTT. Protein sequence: CASSSVLGRGNTGELFF. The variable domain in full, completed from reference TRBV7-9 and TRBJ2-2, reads DTGVSQNPRHKITKRGQNVTFRCDPISEHNRLYWYRQTLGQGPEFLTYFQNEAQLEKSRLLSDRFSAERPKGSFSTLEIQRTEQGDSAMYLCASSSVLGRGNTGELFFGEGSRLTVL.

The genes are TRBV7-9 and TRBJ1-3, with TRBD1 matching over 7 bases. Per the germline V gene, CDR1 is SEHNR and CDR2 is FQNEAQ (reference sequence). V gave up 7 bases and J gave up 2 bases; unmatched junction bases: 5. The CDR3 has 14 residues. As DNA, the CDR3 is TGTGCCAGCACTTCGACAGGGCCTGGAAACACCATATATTTT. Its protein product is CASTSTGPGNTIYF.

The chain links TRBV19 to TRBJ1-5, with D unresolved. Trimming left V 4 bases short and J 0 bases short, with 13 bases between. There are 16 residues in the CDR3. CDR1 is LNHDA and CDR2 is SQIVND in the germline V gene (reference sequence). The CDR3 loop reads CASSRYRTDSNQPQHF. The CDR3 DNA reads TGTGCCAGTAGTAGATATCGGACCGATAGCAATCAGCCCCAGCATTTT.

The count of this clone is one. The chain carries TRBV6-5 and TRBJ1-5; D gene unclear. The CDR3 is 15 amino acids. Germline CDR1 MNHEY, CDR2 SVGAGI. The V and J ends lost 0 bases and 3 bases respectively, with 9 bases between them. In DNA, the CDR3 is TGTGCCAGCAGTTACTCGCGGGCAGACAATCAGCCCCAGCATTTT. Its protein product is CASSYSRADNQPQHF.

CDR3 sequence reads: CASSQGWQGNSSGANVLTF. Written as DNA, the CDR3 is TGTGCCAGCAGCCAGGGTTGGCAGGGGAACTCATCTGGGGCCAACGTCCTGACTTTC. This chain uses TRBV3-1 (or the pseudogene TRBV3-2) with TRBJ2-6, with D tentatively TRBD1 (6 bases). The CDR3 sequence is 19 residues long. Trimming took 3 bases from V and 1 from J, leaving 19 bases between them. Germline loops: CDR1 LGHDT, CDR2 YNNKEL (reference sequence).

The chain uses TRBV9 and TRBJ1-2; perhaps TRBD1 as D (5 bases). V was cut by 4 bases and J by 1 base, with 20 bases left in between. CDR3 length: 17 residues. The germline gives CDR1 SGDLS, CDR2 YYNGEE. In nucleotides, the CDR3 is TGTGCCAGCAGCCCGGTGGGGCTCCGGCCCTTTAACTATGGCTACACCTTC. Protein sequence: CASSPVGLRPFNYGYTF.

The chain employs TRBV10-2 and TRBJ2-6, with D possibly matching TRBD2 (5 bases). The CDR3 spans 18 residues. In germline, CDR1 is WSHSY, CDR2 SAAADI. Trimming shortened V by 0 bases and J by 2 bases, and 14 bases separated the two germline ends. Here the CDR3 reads CASSESEQDFTGANVLTF. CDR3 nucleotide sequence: TGCGCCAGCAGTGAGTCGGAGCAGGACTTTACTGGGGCCAACGTCCTGACTTTC.

The CDR3 is CASSLAGFASTGELFF. The CDR3 nucleotides read TGTGCCAGCAGCTTGGCCGGATTCGCGTCCACCGGGGAGCTGTTTTTT. The V call is TRBV5-6, the J call TRBJ2-2; D unresolved. Trimming cost V 0 bases and J 4 bases, with 13 bases left between them. Germline loops: CDR1 SGHDT, CDR2 YYEEEE. The CDR3 length is 16 residues.

The CDR3 reads CASRQTGLNTEAFF. The CDR3 region has the DNA TGTGCCAGCAGGCAGACAGGCCTGAACACTGAAGCTTTCTTT. This chain connects TRBV7-9 to TRBJ1-1; maybe TRBD1 (6 bases). Germline CDR1 SEHNR, CDR2 FQNEAQ (reference sequence). CDR3 length: 14 amino acids. Deletions cut 6 bases from V and 0 bases from J, with 11 bases between.

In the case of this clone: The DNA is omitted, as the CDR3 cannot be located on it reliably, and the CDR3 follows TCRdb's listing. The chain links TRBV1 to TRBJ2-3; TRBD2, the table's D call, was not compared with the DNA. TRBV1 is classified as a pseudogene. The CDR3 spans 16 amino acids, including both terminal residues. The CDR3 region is CTSSYDVGGGTDTQYF.

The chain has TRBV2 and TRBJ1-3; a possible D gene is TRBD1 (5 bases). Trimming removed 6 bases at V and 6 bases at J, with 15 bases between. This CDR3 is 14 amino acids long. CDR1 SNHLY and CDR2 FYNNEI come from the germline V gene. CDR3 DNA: TGTGCCAGCAGCCAGACAGTCGGGCAAAACACCATATATTTT. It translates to CASSQTVGQNTIYF. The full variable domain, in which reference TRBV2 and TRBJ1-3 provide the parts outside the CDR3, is EPEVTQTPSHQVTQMGQEVILRCVPISNHLYFYWYRQILGQKVEFLVSFYNNEISEKSEIFDDQFSVERPDGSNFTLKIRSTKLEDSAMYFCASSQTVGQNTIYFGEGSWLTVV.

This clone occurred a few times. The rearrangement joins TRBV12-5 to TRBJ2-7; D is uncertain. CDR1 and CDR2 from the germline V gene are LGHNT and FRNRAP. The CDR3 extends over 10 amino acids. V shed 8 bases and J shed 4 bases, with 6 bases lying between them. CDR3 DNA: TGTGCTAGTTACGCGTACGAGCAGTACTTC. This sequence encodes CASYAYEQYF.

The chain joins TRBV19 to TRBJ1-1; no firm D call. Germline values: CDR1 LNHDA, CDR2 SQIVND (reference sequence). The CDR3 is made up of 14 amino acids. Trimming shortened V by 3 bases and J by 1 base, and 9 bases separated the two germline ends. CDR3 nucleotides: TGTGCCAGTAGTATCCGGGTTTCGAACACTGAAGCTTTCTTT. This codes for CASSIRVSNTEAFF.

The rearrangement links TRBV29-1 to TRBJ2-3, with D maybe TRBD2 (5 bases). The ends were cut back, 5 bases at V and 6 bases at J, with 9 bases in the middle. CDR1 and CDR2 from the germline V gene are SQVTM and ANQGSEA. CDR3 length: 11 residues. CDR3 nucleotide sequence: TGCAGCGTTAAACTAGGGGATACGCAGTATTTT. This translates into CSVKLGDTQYF.

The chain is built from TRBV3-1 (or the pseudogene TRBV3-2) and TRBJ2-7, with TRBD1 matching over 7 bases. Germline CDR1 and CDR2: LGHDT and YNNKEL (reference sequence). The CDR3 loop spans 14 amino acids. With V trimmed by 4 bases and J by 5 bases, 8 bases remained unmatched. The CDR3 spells CASSRQGSFNEQYF. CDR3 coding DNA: TGTGCCAGCAGCCGACAGGGTTCGTTCAACGAGCAGTACTTC.

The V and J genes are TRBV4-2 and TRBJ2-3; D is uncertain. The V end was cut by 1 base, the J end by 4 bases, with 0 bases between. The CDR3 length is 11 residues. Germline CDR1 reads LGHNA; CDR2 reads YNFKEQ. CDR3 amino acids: CASSQADTQYF. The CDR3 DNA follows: TGTGCCAGCAGCCAAGCAGATACGCAGTATTTT.